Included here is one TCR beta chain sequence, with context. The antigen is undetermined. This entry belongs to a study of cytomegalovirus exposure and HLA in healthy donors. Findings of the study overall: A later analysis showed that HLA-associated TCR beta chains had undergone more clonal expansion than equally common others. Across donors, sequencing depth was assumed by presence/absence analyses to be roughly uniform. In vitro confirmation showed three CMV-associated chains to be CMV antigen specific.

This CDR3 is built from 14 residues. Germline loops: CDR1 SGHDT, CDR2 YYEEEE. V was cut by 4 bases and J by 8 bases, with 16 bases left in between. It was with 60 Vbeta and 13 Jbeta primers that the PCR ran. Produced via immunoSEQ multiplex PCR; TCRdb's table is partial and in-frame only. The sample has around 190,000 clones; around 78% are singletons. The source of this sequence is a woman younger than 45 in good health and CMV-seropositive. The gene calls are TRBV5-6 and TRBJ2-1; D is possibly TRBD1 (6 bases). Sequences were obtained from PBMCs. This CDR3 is CASSEAQGTDEQFF. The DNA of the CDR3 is TGTGCCAGCAGCGAAGCACAGGGAACCGATGAGCAGTTCTTC.